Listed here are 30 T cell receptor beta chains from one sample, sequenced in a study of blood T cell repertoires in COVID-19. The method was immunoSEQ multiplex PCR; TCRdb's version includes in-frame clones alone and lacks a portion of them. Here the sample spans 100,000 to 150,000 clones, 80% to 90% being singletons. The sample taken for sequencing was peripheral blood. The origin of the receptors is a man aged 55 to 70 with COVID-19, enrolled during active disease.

The CDR3 spells CSVSGNTEAFF. CDR3 bases: TGCAGTGTCAGTGGGAACACTGAAGCTTTCTTT. V is TRBV20-1 and J is TRBJ1-1; D remains ambiguous. Germline V lookup: CDR1 DFQATT, CDR2 SNEGSKA (reference sequence). V lost 7 bases, J lost 1 base, and 7 bases lay in between. CDR3 length equals 11 residues.

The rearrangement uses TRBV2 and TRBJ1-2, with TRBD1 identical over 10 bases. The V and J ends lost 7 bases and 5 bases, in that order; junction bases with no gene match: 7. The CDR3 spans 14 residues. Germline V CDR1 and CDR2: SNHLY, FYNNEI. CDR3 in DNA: TGTGCCAGCACCATGGAGGACAGGGGGTATGGCTACACCTTC. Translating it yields CASTMEDRGYGYTF.

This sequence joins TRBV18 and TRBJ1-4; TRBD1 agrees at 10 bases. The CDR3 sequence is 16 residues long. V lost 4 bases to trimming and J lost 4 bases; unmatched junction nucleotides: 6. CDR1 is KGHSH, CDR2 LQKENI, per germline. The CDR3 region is CASSQGQGVGNEKLFF. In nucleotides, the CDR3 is TGTGCCAGCTCACAAGGACAGGGGGTTGGTAATGAAAAACTGTTTTTT.

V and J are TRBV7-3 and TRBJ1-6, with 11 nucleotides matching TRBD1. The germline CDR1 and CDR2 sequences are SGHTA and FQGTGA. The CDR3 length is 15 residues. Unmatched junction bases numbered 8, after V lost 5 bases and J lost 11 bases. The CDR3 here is CASSQTGQGATPLHF. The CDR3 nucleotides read TGTGCCAGCAGCCAAACCGGACAGGGGGCAACACCCCTCCACTTT.

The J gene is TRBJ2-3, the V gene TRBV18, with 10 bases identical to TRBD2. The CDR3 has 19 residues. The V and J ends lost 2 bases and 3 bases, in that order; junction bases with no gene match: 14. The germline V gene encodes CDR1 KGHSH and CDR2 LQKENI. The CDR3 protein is CASSPRGLGASGGTDTQYF. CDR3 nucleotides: TGTGCCAGCTCACCAAGGGGACTTGGGGCTAGCGGGGGAACAGATACGCAGTATTTT. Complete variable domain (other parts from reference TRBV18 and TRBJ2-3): NAGVMQNPRHLVRRRGQEARLRCSPMKGHSHVYWYRQLPEEGLKFMVYLQKENIIDESGMPKERFSAEFPKEGPSILRIQQVVRGDSAAYFCASSPRGLGASGGTDTQYFGPGTRLTVL.

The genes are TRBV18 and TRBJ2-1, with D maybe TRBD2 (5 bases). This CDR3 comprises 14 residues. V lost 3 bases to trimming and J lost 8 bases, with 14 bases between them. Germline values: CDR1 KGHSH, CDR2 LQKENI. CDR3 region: CASSPGGGVDEQFF. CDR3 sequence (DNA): TGTGCCAGCTCACCCGGAGGAGGCGTCGATGAGCAGTTCTTC.

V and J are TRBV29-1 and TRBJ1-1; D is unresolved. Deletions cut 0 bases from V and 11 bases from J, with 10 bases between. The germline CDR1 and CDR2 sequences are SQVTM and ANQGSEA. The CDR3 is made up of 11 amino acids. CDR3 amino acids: CSVEDPGWAFF. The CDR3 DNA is TGCAGCGTTGAAGATCCAGGTTGGGCTTTCTTT. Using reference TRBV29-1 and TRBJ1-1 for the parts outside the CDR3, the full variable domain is SAVISQKPSRDICQRGTSLTIQCQVDSQVTMMFWYRQQPGQSLTLIATANQGSEATYESGFVIDKFPISRPNLTFSTLTVSNMSPEDSSIYLCSVEDPGWAFFGQGTRLTVV.

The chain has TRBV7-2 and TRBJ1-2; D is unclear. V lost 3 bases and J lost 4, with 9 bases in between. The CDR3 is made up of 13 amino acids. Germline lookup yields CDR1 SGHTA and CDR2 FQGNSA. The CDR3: CASSFPGGYGYTF. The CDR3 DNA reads TGTGCCAGCAGCTTTCCCGGTGGCTATGGCTACACCTTC.

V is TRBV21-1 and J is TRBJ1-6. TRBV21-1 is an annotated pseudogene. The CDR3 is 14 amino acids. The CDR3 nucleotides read TGTGCCAGCAGCAAAGTGGCGGGAAATTCACCCCTCCACTTT. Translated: CASSKVAGNSPLHF.

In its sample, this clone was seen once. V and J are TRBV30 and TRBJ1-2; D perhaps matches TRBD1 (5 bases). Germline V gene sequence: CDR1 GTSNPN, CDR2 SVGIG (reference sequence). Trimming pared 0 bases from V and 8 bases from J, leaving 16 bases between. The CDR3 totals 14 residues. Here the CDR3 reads CAWSVRRGERGYTF. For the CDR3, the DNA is TGTGCCTGGAGTGTACGTCGGGGGGAGCGAGGCTACACCTTC.

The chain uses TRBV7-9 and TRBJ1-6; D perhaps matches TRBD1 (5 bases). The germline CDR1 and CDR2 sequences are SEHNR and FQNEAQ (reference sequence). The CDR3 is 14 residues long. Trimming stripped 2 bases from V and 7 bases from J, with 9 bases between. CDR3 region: CASSLKGKNSPLHF. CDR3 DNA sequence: TGTGCCAGCAGCTTAAAGGGGAAGAATTCACCCCTCCACTTT.

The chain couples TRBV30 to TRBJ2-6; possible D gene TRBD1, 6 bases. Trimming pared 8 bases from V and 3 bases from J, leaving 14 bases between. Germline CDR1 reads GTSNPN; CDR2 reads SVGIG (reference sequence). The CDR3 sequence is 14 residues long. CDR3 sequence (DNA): TGTGCCAGTACACAGGGTTATGGGGCCAACGTCCTGACTTTC. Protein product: CASTQGYGANVLTF.

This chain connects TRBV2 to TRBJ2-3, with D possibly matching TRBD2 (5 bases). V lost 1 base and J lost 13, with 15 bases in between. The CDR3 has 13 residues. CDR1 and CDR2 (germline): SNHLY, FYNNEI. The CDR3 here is CASSEEAVYAEYF. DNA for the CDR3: TGTGCCAGCAGTGAAGAAGCGGTCTATGCGGAGTATTTT.

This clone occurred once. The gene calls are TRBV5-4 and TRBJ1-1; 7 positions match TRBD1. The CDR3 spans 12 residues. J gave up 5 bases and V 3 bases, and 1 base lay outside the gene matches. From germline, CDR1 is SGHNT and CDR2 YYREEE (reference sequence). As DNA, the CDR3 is TGTGCCAGCAGCTCACAGGGGACTGAAGCTTTCTTT. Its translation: CASSSQGTEAFF.

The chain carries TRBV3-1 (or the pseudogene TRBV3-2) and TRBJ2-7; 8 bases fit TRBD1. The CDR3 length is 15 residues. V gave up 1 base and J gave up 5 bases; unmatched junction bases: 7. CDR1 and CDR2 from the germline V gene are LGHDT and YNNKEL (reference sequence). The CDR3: CASSQGRQGANEQYF. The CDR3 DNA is TGTGCCAGCAGCCAAGGGAGGCAGGGGGCTAACGAGCAGTACTTC.

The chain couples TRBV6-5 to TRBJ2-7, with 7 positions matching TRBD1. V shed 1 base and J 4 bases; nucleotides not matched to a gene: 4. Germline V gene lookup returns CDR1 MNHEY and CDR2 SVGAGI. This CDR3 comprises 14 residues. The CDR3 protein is CASSYLGQTYEQYF. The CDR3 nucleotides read TGTGCCAGCAGTTACTTGGGACAGACTTACGAGCAGTACTTC.

DNA for the CDR3: TGTGCCAGCAGTGACTCGGGGACAGGGGGCGATGAGCAGTTCTTC. Its protein product is CASSDSGTGGDEQFF. The chain joins TRBV6-4 to TRBJ2-1; 12 bases map to TRBD1. The ends lost 0 bases at V and 8 bases at J; junction bases unmatched: 2. Germline assignment: CDR1 MRHNA and CDR2 SNTAGT. There are 15 residues in the CDR3.

The CDR3 protein is CASSPAPRQGSQPQHF. The CDR3 DNA reads as TGTGCCAGCTCACCTGCTCCGAGACAGGGGAGTCAGCCCCAGCATTTT. The gene calls are TRBV18 and TRBJ1-5, with 8 bases that match TRBD1. Per germline, CDR1 KGHSH and CDR2 LQKENI. CDR3 length equals 16 residues. J was trimmed by 6 bases and V by 3 bases; bases with no gene match: 10.

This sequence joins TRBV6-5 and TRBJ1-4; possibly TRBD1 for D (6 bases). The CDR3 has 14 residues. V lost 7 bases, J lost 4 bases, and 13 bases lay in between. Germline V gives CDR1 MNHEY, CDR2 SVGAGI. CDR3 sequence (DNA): TGTGCCAGCAACCGACAGGAACTTAATGAAAAACTGTTTTTT. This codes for CASNRQELNEKLFF.

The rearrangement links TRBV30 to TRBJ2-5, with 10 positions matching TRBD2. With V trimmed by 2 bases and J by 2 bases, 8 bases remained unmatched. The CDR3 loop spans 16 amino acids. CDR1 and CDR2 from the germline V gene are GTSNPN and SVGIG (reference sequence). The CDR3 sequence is CAWSLDLAGAQETQYF. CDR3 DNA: TGTGCCTGGAGTTTGGATCTAGCGGGGGCTCAAGAGACCCAGTACTTC.

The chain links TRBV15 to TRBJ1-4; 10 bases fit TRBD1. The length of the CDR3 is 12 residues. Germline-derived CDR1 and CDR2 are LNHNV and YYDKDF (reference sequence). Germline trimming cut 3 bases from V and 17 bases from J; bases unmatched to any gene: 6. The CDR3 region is CATSRDGTGVFF. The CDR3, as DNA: TGTGCCACCAGCAGGGACGGGACAGGGGTTTTTTTT.

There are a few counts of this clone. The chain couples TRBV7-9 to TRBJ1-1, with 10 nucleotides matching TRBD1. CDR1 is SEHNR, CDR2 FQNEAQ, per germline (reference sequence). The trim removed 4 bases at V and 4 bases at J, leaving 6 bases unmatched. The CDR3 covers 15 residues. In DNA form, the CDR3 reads TGTGCCAGCAGCTCTGGACAGGGGGTTTTCACTGAAGCTTTCTTT. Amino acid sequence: CASSSGQGVFTEAFF.

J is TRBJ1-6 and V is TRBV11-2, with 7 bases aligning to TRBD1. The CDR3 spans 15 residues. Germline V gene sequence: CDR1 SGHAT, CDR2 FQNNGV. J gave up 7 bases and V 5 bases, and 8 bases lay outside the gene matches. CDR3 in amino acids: CASSARQGGNSPLHF. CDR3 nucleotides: TGTGCCAGCAGCGCTAGACAGGGTGGGAATTCACCCCTCCACTTT.

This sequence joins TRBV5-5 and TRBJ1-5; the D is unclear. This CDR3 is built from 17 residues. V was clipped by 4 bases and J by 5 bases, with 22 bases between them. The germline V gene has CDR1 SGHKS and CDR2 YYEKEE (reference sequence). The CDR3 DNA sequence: TGTGCCAGCAGCGAGAGCCCCGTTGACACGGTGGATCAGCCCCAGCATTTT. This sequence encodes CASSESPVDTVDQPQHF.

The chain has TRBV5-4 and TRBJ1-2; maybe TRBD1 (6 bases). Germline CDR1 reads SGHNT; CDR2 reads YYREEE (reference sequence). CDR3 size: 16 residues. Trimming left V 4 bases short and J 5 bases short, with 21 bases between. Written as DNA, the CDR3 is TGTGCCAGCAGCGATATGCCAGGGGACGTCATATATGGCTACACCTTC. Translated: CASSDMPGDVIYGYTF.

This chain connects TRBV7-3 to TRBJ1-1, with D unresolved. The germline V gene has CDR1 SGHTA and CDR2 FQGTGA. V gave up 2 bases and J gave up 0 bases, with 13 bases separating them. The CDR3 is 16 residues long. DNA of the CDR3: TGTGCCAGCAGCTTAGCCTCGATAAACATGAACACTGAAGCTTTCTTT. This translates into CASSLASINMNTEAFF.

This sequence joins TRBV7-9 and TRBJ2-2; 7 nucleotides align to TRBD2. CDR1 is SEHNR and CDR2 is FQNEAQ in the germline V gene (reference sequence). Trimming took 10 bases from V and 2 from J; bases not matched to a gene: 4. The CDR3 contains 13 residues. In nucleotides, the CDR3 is TGTGCCACCGGGACTACCAACACCGGGGAGCTGTTTTTT. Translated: CATGTTNTGELFF.

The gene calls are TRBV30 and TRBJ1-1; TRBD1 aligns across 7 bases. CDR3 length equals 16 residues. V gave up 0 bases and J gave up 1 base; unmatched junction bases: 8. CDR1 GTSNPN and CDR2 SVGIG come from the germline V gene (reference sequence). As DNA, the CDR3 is TGTGCCTGGAGTGTACCGAGGACAGGAACGAACACTGAAGCTTTCTTT. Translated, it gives CAWSVPRTGTNTEAFF. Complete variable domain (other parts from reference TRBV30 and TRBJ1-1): SQTIHQWPATLVQPVGSPLSLECTVEGTSNPNLYWYRQAAGRGLQLLFYSVGIGQISSEVPQNLSASRPQDRQFILSSKKLLLSDSGFYLCAWSVPRTGTNTEAFFGQGTRLTVV.

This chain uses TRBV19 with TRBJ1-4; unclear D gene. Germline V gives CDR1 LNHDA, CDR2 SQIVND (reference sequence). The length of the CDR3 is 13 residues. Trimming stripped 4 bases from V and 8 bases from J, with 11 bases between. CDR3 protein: CASSTATWEKLFF. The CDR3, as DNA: TGTGCCAGTAGTACGGCGACTTGGGAAAAACTGTTTTTT.

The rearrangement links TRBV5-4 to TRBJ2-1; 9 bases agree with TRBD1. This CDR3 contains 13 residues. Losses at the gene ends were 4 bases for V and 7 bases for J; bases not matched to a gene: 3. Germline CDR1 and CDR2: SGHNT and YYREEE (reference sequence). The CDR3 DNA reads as TGTGCCAGCAGCGGAGGGACAGGGAATGAGCAGTTCTTC. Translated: CASSGGTGNEQFF.